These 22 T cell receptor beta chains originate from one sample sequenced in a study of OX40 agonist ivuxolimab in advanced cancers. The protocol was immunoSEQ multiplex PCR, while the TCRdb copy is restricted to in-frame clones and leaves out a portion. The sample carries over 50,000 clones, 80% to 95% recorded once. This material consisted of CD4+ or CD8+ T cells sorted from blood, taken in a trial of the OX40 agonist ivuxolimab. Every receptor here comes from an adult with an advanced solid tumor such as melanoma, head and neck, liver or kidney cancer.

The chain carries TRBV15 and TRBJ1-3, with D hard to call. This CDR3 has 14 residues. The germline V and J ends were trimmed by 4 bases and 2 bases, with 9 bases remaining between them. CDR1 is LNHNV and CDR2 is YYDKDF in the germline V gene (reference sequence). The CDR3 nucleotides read TGTGCCACCAGCACCAGAACGGCTGGAAACACCATATATTTT. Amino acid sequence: CATSTRTAGNTIYF.

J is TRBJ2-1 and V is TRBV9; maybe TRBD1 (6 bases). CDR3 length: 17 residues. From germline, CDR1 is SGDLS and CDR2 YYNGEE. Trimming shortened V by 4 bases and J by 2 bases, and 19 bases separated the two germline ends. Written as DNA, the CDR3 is TGTGCCAGCAGCCTATTCACATCTAGGGACACCTACAATGAGCAGTTCTTC. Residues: CASSLFTSRDTYNEQFF.

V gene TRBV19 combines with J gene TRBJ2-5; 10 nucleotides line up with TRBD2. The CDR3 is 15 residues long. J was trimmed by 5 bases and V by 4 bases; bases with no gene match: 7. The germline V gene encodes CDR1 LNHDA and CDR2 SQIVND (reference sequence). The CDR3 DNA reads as TGTGCCAGTAGTAGGCTAGCGGGAGCCTGGGAGACCCAGTACTTC. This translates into CASSRLAGAWETQYF.

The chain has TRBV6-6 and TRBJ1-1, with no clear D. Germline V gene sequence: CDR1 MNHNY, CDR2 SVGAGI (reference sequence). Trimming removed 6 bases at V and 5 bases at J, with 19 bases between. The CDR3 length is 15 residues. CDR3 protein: CASRQFLDGTTEAFF. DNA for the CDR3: TGTGCCAGCAGACAATTCTTGGACGGAACTACTGAAGCTTTCTTT.

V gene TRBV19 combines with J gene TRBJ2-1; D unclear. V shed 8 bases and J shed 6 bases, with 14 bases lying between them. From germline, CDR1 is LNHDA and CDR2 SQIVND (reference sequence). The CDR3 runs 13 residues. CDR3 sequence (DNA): TGTGCCAGTGGGGTCCCCTTGGGCAATGAGCAGTTCTTC. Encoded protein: CASGVPLGNEQFF.

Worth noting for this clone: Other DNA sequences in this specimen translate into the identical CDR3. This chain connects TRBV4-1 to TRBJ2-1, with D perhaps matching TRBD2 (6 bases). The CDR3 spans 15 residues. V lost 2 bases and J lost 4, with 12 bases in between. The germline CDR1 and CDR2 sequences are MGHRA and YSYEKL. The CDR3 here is CASSQLRGEYNEQFF. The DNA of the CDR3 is TGCGCCAGCAGCCAACTACGCGGGGAATACAATGAGCAGTTCTTC.

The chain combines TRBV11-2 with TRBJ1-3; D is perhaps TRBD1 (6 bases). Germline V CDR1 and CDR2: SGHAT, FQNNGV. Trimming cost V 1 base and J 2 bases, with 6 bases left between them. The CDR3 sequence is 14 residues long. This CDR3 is CASSLGGPGNTIYF. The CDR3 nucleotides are TGTGCCAGCAGCTTAGGGGGGCCTGGAAACACCATATATTTT. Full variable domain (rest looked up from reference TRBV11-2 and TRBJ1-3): EAGVAQSPRYKIIEKRQSVAFWCNPISGHATLYWYQQILGQGPKLLIQFQNNGVVDDSQLPKDRFSAERLKGVDSTLKIQPAKLEDSAVYLCASSLGGPGNTIYFGEGSWLTVV.

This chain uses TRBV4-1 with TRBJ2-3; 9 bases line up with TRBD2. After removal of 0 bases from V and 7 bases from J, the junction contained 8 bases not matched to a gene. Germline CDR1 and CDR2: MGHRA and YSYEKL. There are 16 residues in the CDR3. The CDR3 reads CASSQDLTSGANTQYF. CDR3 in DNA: TGCGCCAGCAGCCAAGATTTGACTAGCGGAGCTAATACGCAGTATTTT.

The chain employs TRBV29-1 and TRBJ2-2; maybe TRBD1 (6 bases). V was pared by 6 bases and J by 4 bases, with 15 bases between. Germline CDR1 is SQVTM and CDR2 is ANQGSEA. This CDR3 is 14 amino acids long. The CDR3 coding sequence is TGCAGCGTCGGCACAGGGTTCGGCACCGGGGAGCTGTTTTTT. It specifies CSVGTGFGTGELFF.

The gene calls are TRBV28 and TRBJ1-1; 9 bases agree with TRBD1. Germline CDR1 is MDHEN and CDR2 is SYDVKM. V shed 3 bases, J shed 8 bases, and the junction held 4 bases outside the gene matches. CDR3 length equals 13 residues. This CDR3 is CASSFTGQGEAFF. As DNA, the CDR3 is TGTGCCAGCAGTTTTACGGGACAGGGAGAAGCTTTCTTT.

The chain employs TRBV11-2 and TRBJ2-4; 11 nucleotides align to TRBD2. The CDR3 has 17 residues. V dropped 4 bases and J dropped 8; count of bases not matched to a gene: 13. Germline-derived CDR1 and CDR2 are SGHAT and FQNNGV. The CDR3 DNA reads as TGTGCCAGCAGCTCGGAGACTAGCGGGGTCTTCAGCGACATTCAGTACTTC. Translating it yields CASSSETSGVFSDIQYF.

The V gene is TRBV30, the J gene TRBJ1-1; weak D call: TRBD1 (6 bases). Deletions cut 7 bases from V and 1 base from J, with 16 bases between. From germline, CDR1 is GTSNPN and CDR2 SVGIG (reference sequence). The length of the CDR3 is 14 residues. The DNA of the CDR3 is TGTGCCTCGACTCGGACAGAGGGGAACACTGAAGCTTTCTTT. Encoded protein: CASTRTEGNTEAFF.

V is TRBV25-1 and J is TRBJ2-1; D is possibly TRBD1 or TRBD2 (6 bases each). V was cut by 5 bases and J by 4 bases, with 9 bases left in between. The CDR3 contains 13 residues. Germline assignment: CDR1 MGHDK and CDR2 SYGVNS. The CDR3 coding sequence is TGTGCCAGCAGTCGGGGGCTGTACAATGAGCAGTTCTTC. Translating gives CASSRGLYNEQFF.

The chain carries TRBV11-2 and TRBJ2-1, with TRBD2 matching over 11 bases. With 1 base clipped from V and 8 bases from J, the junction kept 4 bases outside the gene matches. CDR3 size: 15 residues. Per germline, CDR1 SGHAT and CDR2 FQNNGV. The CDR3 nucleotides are TGTGCCAGCAGCTTAGGGCTAGCGGGGGGCTATGAGCAGTTCTTC. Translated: CASSLGLAGGYEQFF. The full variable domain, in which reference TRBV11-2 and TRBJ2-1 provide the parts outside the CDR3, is EAGVAQSPRYKIIEKRQSVAFWCNPISGHATLYWYQQILGQGPKLLIQFQNNGVVDDSQLPKDRFSAERLKGVDSTLKIQPAKLEDSAVYLCASSLGLAGGYEQFFGPGTRLTVL.

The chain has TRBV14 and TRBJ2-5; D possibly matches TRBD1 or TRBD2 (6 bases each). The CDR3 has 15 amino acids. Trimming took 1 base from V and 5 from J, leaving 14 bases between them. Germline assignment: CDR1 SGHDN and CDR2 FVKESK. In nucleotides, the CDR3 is TGTGCCAGCAGCCAAGGAATAGGGGGGTGGGAGACCCAGTACTTC. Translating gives CASSQGIGGWETQYF.

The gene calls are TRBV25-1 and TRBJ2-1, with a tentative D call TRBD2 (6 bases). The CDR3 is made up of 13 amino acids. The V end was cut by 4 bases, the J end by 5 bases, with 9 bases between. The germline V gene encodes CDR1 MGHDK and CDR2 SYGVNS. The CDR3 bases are TGTGCCAGCAGTGGACTAGGGAACAATGAGCAGTTCTTC. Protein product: CASSGLGNNEQFF.

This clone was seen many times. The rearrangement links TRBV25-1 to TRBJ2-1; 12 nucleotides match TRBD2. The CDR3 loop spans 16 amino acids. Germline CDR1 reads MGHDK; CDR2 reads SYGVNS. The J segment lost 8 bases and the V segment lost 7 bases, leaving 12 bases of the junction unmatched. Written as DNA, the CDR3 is TGTGCCAGCACCATAAACGGGGCTAGCGGGGGGGATGAGCAGTTCTTC. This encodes CASTINGASGGDEQFF.

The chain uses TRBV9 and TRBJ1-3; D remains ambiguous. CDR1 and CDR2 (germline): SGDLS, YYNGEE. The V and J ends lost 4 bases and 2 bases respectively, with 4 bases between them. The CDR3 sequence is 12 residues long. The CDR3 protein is CASSSTGNTIYF. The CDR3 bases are TGTGCCAGCAGCTCTACTGGAAACACCATATATTTT.

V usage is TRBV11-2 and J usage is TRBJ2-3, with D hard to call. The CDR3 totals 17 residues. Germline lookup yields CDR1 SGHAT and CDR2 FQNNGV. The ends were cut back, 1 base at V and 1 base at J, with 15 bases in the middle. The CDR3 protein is CASSLVTSLWGTDTQYF. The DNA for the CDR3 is TGTGCCAGCAGCTTAGTCACGTCCCTTTGGGGCACAGATACGCAGTATTTT.

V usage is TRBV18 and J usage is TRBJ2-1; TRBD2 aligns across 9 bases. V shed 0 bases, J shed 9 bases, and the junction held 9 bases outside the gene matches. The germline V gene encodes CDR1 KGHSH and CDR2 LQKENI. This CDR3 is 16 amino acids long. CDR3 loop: CASSPPSLAGSFEQFF. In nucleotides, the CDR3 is TGTGCCAGCTCACCACCGTCCCTAGCGGGATCCTTTGAGCAGTTCTTC. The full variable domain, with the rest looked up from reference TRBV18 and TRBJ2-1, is NAGVMQNPRHLVRRRGQEARLRCSPMKGHSHVYWYRQLPEEGLKFMVYLQKENIIDESGMPKERFSAEFPKEGPSILRIQQVVRGDSAAYFCASSPPSLAGSFEQFFGPGTRLTVL.

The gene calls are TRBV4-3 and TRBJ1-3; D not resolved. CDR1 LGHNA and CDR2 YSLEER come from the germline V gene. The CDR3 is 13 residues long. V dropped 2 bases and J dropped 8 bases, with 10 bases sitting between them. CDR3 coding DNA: TGCGCCAGCAGCCAAACTTCAGGAGACACCATATATTTT. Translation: CASSQTSGDTIYF.

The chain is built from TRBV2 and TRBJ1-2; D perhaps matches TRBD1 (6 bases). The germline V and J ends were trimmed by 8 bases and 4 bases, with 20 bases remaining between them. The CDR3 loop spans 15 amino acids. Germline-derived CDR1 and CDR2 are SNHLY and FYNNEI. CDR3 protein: CASLSNRGAGYGYTF. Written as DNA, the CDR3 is TGTGCCAGCCTCTCCAACCGGGGGGCCGGCTATGGCTACACCTTC.